Presented here are 14 T cell receptor beta chains from one specimen sequenced in a study of T cell responses to AZD1222 COVID-19 vaccine. Measured with immunoSEQ multiplex PCR; TCRdb has only the in-frame clones, and not every one. The sample lists approximately 190,000 clones; 85% to 95% were seen once. Sequences were derived from peripheral blood, sampled on day 0 of AZD1222 vaccination. These TCRs come from an adult in good health.

The V and J genes are TRBV29-1 and TRBJ2-7; 7 bases match TRBD2. Per the germline V gene, CDR1 is SQVTM and CDR2 is ANQGSEA. CDR3 size: 14 residues. Losses at the gene ends were 7 bases for V and 0 bases for J; bases not matched to a gene: 9. In DNA form, the CDR3 reads TGCAGCGCCGCTTATGGGGAGGGCTCCTACGAGCAGTACTTC. Amino acid sequence: CSAAYGEGSYEQYF.

V gene TRBV6-2 or TRBV6-3 combines with J gene TRBJ1-2; D perhaps matches TRBD1 (6 bases). Trimming took off 6 bases at V and 7 bases at J, with 12 bases between the two ends. Germline assignment: CDR1 MNHEY and CDR2 SVGEGT. This CDR3 has 12 residues. Here the CDR3 DNA reads TGTGCCAGCAGCCGAGGGGGGCCTGGCTACACCTTC. Encoded protein: CASSRGGPGYTF.

This rearrangement joins TRBV6-2 or TRBV6-3 to TRBJ2-1; tentative D call: TRBD2 (6 bases). This CDR3 region has 13 residues. Trimming took 4 bases from V and 9 from J, leaving 13 bases between them. CDR1 and CDR2 from the germline V gene are MNHEY and SVGEGT. This chain's CDR3 is CASSSTSTGEQFF. Written as DNA, the CDR3 is TGTGCCAGCAGTTCCACTAGCACGGGTGAGCAGTTCTTC.

The chain couples TRBV7-2 to TRBJ1-3, with D tentatively TRBD1 (5 bases). Trimming removed 1 base from V and 4 bases from J, with 14 bases in between. Per germline, CDR1 SGHTA and CDR2 FQGNSA. The CDR3 sequence is 16 residues long. The CDR3 DNA follows: TGTGCCAGCAGCTTAGGGGGACGCTCCTGGGGAAACACCATATATTTT. Its translation: CASSLGGRSWGNTIYF.

The chain uses TRBV7-2 and TRBJ2-1; D is perhaps TRBD2 (8 bases). The CDR3 consists of 14 residues. Germline assignment: CDR1 SGHTA and CDR2 FQGNSA. Trimming shortened V by 5 bases and J by 6 bases, and 14 bases separated the two germline ends. CDR3 coding DNA: TGTGCCAGCAGCCCGGGAGGGGGCTTCAATGAGCAGTTCTTC. Translating it yields CASSPGGGFNEQFF. Supplemented by reference TRBV7-2 and TRBJ2-1, the full variable domain reads GAGVSQSPSNKVTEKGKDVELRCDPISGHTALYWYRQSLGQGLEFLIYFQGNSAPDKSGLPSDRFSAERTGGSVSTLTIQRTQQEDSAVYLCASSPGGGFNEQFFGPGTRLTVL.

The CDR3 sequence is CAWSGGIRYNSPLHF. CDR3 sequence (DNA): TGTGCCTGGAGTGGAGGAATCAGGTATAATTCACCCCTCCACTTT. The J gene is TRBJ1-6, the V gene TRBV30; D not certain. Trimming cost V 1 base and J 4 bases, with 11 bases left between them. This CDR3 spans 15 amino acids. Germline CDR1 and CDR2: GTSNPN and SVGIG (reference sequence).

The rearrangement links TRBV6-2 or TRBV6-3 to TRBJ2-7, with TRBD2 matching over 7 bases. The length of the CDR3 is 15 residues. Germline loops: CDR1 MNHEY, CDR2 SVGEGT. V was pared by 2 bases and J by 4 bases, with 8 bases of the junction left unmatched. CDR3 nucleotide sequence: TGTGCCAGCAGTTACCCCGCTGGGAGGGTGTACGAGCAGTACTTC. It encodes CASSYPAGRVYEQYF.

CDR3 sequence: CASSRGWTSYEQYF. CDR3 sequence (DNA): TGTGCCAGCAGCCGTGGGTGGACCTCCTACGAGCAGTACTTC. The chain recombines TRBV28 with TRBJ2-7; D ambiguous. V was trimmed by 6 bases and J by 0 bases, leaving 12 bases between them. The CDR3 is made up of 14 amino acids. Germline lookup yields CDR1 MDHEN and CDR2 SYDVKM.

The chain couples TRBV6-1 to TRBJ1-1; perhaps TRBD1 as D (5 bases). Germline values: CDR1 MNHNS, CDR2 SASEGT. V lost 0 bases, J lost 3 bases, and 11 bases lay in between. This CDR3 is built from 15 residues. The CDR3 here is CASSEATGGHTEAFF. CDR3 nucleotides: TGTGCCAGCAGTGAAGCAACAGGAGGGCACACTGAAGCTTTCTTT.

V usage is TRBV5-1 and J usage is TRBJ1-3; D is uncertain. Looked up from germline, CDR1 is SGHRS and CDR2 is YFSETQ. CDR3 length: 16 amino acids. V shed 0 bases and J shed 0 bases, with 10 bases lying between them. The CDR3 spells CASSLAGAFSGNTIYF. CDR3 bases: TGCGCCAGCAGCTTGGCCGGTGCTTTCTCTGGAAACACCATATATTTT.

The chain combines TRBV3-1 (or the pseudogene TRBV3-2) with TRBJ1-2; 7 bases line up with TRBD1. J lost 2 bases, V lost 3 bases, and 6 bases had no gene match. The CDR3 has 15 amino acids. CDR1 and CDR2 (germline): LGHDT, YNNKEL (reference sequence). The DNA of the CDR3 is TGTGCCAGCAGCCACGATTACAGGGGAAACTATGGCTACACCTTC. Its protein is CASSHDYRGNYGYTF.

The V call is TRBV5-1, the J call TRBJ1-5, with 8 bases matching TRBD1. Germline CDR1 reads SGHRS; CDR2 reads YFSETQ. This CDR3 contains 14 residues. With 4 bases clipped from V and 3 bases from J, the junction kept 3 bases outside the gene matches. The CDR3 reads CASSEQGDNQPQHF. CDR3 DNA: TGCGCCAGCAGCGAACAGGGGGACAATCAGCCCCAGCATTTT.

The chain is built from TRBV15 and TRBJ2-7; D gene ambiguous. Trimming pared 0 bases from V and 3 bases from J, leaving 12 bases between. Germline V lookup: CDR1 LNHNV, CDR2 YYDKDF (reference sequence). CDR3 length: 15 amino acids. The CDR3: CATSRDAGRSYEQYF. In DNA form, the CDR3 reads TGTGCCACCAGCAGAGATGCAGGTAGAAGCTACGAGCAGTACTTC.

The V gene is TRBV7-3, the J gene TRBJ1-3; possible D gene TRBD1, 6 bases. The CDR3 extends over 14 amino acids. The V gene's germline CDR1 is SGHTA and CDR2 FQGTGA. Trimming shortened V by 2 bases and J by 8 bases, and 13 bases separated the two germline ends. The CDR3 protein is CASSLDYRADTIYF. The CDR3 DNA sequence: TGTGCCAGCAGCTTAGATTACAGGGCGGACACCATATATTTT.